A single sample gave rise to the 20 T cell receptor beta chains below, sequenced in a study of T cell changes during pregnancy in multiple sclerosis. Method: immunoSEQ multiplex PCR; TCRdb's copy keeps in-frame clones and lacks some. Here the sample spans about 40,000 clones, roughly 93% being singletons. The sequencing sample was made of PBMCs (not recorded whether the cells were cultured). These receptors were collected from a female donor with multiple sclerosis, enrolled in a pregnancy study.

This clone was recorded once. J is TRBJ2-1 and V is TRBV29-1; 9 bases map to TRBD1. The CDR3 length is 13 residues. The germline gives CDR1 SQVTM, CDR2 ANQGSEA. V trimming: 2 bases; J trimming: 6 bases; junction bases outside the gene matches: 2. The DNA for the CDR3 is TGCAGCGTTGAACCGGGACAGGGCAATGAGCAGTTCTTC. It specifies CSVEPGQGNEQFF.

In its sample, this clone was seen a few times. The chain employs TRBV5-4 and TRBJ1-2; D is unclear. This CDR3 is built from 12 residues. The ends were cut back, 1 base at V and 2 bases at J, with 3 bases in the middle. Germline V lookup: CDR1 SGHNT, CDR2 YYREEE (reference sequence). The CDR3 region has the DNA TGTGCCAGCAGCTTGTTGAACTATGGCTACACCTTC. This sequence encodes CASSLLNYGYTF.

V and J are TRBV5-1 and TRBJ2-5; TRBD1 aligns across 7 bases. The germline gives CDR1 SGHRS, CDR2 YFSETQ. V gave up 2 bases and J gave up 3 bases; unmatched junction bases: 1. This CDR3 has 13 residues. The CDR3 DNA reads TGCGCCAGCAGCTTTACAGGGGAAGAGACCCAGTACTTC. Its protein is CASSFTGEETQYF.

The rearrangement uses TRBV5-6 and TRBJ2-7; D not resolved. The CDR3 runs 11 residues. The V gene's germline CDR1 is SGHDT and CDR2 YYEEEE. V lost 4 bases, J lost 1 base, and 3 bases lay in between. Here the CDR3 DNA reads TGTGCCAGCAGCCGGTCCTACGAGCAGTACTTC. Translation gives CASSRSYEQYF.

This rearrangement joins TRBV7-9 to TRBJ1-2, with D hard to call. CDR3 length: 15 residues. Germline CDR1 and CDR2: SEHNR and FQNEAQ (reference sequence). Between the trimmed V and J ends, which lost 4 bases and 6 bases, there was a span of 18 bases. The CDR3 here is CASSYLLSGGDGYTF. The CDR3 region has the DNA TGTGCCAGCAGCTACCTCCTGTCGGGTGGCGATGGCTACACCTTC. The variable domain in full, completed from reference TRBV7-9 and TRBJ1-2, reads DTGVSQNPRHKITKRGQNVTFRCDPISEHNRLYWYRQTLGQGPEFLTYFQNEAQLEKSRLLSDRFSAERPKGSFSTLEIQRTEQGDSAMYLCASSYLLSGGDGYTFGSGTRLTVV.

J is TRBJ2-7 and V is TRBV30, with D perhaps TRBD1 (6 bases). The V end lost 0 bases, the J end lost 6 bases, and 15 bases lay between the germline ends. Germline CDR1 GTSNPN, CDR2 SVGIG (reference sequence). The CDR3 length is 14 residues. CDR3: CAWSVTGIPLEQYF. The CDR3 DNA reads as TGTGCCTGGAGTGTTACAGGGATTCCCCTCGAGCAGTACTTC.

This chain joins TRBV7-9 and TRBJ1-1, with no clear D. CDR3 length: 12 amino acids. V lost 8 bases to trimming and J lost 2 bases, with 9 bases between them. The germline V gene has CDR1 SEHNR and CDR2 FQNEAQ (reference sequence). The CDR3 region has the DNA TGTGCCAGCGGCCACAGTAACACTGAAGCTTTCTTT. This sequence encodes CASGHSNTEAFF.

CDR3 in DNA: TGCGCCAGCAGTCAATCGGTTCAGGGGAACTCCTACGAGCAGTACTTC. This translates into CASSQSVQGNSYEQYF. The chain recombines TRBV23-1 with TRBJ2-7, with D perhaps matching TRBD1 (6 bases). TRBV23-1 is assigned to the ORF class and has an uncertain function. CDR3 length: 16 amino acids. The V and J ends lost 0 bases and 0 bases respectively, with 12 bases between them.

This rearrangement joins TRBV27 to TRBJ1-4, with a tentative D call TRBD1 (5 bases). The length of the CDR3 is 15 residues. V lost 5 bases and J 4 bases, leaving 14 bases between the germline ends. CDR1 is MNHEY, CDR2 SMNVEV, per germline (reference sequence). The CDR3 loop is CASSPSGTDNEKLFF. DNA of the CDR3: TGTGCCAGCAGTCCATCCGGGACGGATAATGAAAAACTGTTTTTT. Full variable domain (missing parts from reference TRBV27 and TRBJ1-4): EAQVTQNPRYLITVTGKKLTVTCSQNMNHEYMSWYRQDPGLGLRQIYYSMNVEVTDKGDVPEGYKVSRKEKRNFPLILESPSPNQTSLYFCASSPSGTDNEKLFFGSGTQLSVL.

This chain links TRBV6-5 with TRBJ2-3, with 8 bases identical to TRBD2. Germline CDR1 reads MNHEY; CDR2 reads SVGAGI. The CDR3 contains 12 residues. J gave up 6 bases and V 5 bases, and 1 base lay outside the gene matches. The CDR3 DNA sequence: TGTGCCAGCAGTCGGGGGGGCGATACGCAGTATTTT. Translation: CASSRGGDTQYF.

The rearrangement uses TRBV5-1 and TRBJ2-5, with 9 bases lining up with TRBD2. The V segment lost 0 bases and the J segment 11 bases; nucleotides outside the gene matches: 11. From germline, CDR1 is SGHRS and CDR2 YFSETQ. The CDR3 contains 15 residues. CDR3 bases: TGCGCCAGCAGCTTGGCCAGCGGGAGGTCTGAGGAGCAGTACTTC. Protein product: CASSLASGRSEEQYF.

V gene TRBV10-3 combines with J gene TRBJ2-7; D is unclear. Trimming took 5 bases from V and 3 from J, leaving 11 bases between them. Germline V gives CDR1 ENHRY, CDR2 SYGVKD. The CDR3 runs to 13 residues. DNA of the CDR3: TGTGCCATCAGTACCAGCCAAATCTACGAGCAGTACTTC. Residues: CAISTSQIYEQYF.

This clone occurred once. The V gene is TRBV5-4, the J gene TRBJ2-5; 11 positions match TRBD2. Germline CDR1 is SGHNT and CDR2 is YYREEE (reference sequence). CDR3 length: 16 amino acids. V was pared by 1 base and J by 5 bases, with 7 bases of the junction left unmatched. CDR3 sequence: CASSLMASGGRETQYF. CDR3 nucleotides: TGTGCCAGCAGCTTGATGGCTAGCGGGGGGAGGGAGACCCAGTACTTC.

The chain employs TRBV6-7 and TRBJ1-2, with no clear D. TRBV6-7 is an ORF; its function is uncertain. V shed 0 bases and J shed 6 bases, with 8 bases lying between them. The CDR3 consists of 13 residues. The CDR3 loop is CASSYSLRDGYTF. In DNA form, the CDR3 reads TGTGCCAGCAGTTACTCGTTGAGGGATGGCTACACCTTC.

The chain has TRBV7-2 and TRBJ2-7; D is undetermined. The CDR3 consists of 14 residues. V gave up 6 bases and J gave up 7 bases, with 19 bases separating them. CDR1 SGHTA and CDR2 FQGNSA come from the germline V gene. CDR3 in amino acids: CASSLLAALGEQYF. As DNA, the CDR3 is TGTGCCAGCAGTCTCCTGGCGGCCTTGGGAGAGCAGTACTTC.

The rearrangement links TRBV5-6 to TRBJ2-7; the D gene is possibly TRBD1 (6 bases). The CDR3 consists of 16 residues. The V end lost 0 bases, the J end lost 0 bases, and 13 bases lay between the germline ends. Germline CDR1 and CDR2: SGHDT and YYEEEE. CDR3 coding DNA: TGTGCCAGCAGCTTGGAACCGACAGGACTCTCCTACGAGCAGTACTTC. Encoded protein: CASSLEPTGLSYEQYF.

The J gene is TRBJ2-5, the V gene TRBV7-9; D perhaps matches TRBD1 (5 bases). V lost 5 bases to trimming and J lost 4 bases, with 11 bases between them. This CDR3 comprises 13 residues. From germline, CDR1 is SEHNR and CDR2 FQNEAQ (reference sequence). CDR3 DNA: TGTGCCAGCAGCCTTGTCAGGGTAGAGACCCAGTACTTC. It is translated as CASSLVRVETQYF.

This chain links TRBV6-1 with TRBJ1-4; a weak D match, TRBD1 (5 bases). This CDR3 comprises 16 residues. Germline V CDR1 and CDR2: MNHNS, SASEGT. V lost 0 bases to trimming and J lost 4 bases, with 12 bases between them. The CDR3 sequence is CASSEAGDSLNEKLFF. Written as DNA, the CDR3 is TGTGCCAGCAGTGAAGCAGGAGACAGCCTTAATGAAAAACTGTTTTTT.

The chain combines TRBV19 with TRBJ2-7, with TRBD1 matching 10 bases. The CDR3 sequence is 15 residues long. After removal of 5 bases from V and 4 bases from J, the junction contained 8 bases not matched to a gene. Germline CDR1 LNHDA, CDR2 SQIVND (reference sequence). The CDR3 here is CASSPTGTGEYEQYF. The DNA of the CDR3 is TGTGCCAGTAGTCCCACCGGGACAGGGGAGTACGAGCAGTACTTC.

The chain carries TRBV4-2 and TRBJ1-1, with 7 bases identical to TRBD1. Germline lookup yields CDR1 LGHNA and CDR2 YNFKEQ. V lost 2 bases, J lost 4 bases, and 7 bases stayed unmatched. There are 15 residues in the CDR3. The CDR3 loop is CASSQYQGEGTEAFF. CDR3 sequence (DNA): TGTGCCAGCAGCCAATACCAGGGGGAGGGCACTGAAGCTTTCTTT.